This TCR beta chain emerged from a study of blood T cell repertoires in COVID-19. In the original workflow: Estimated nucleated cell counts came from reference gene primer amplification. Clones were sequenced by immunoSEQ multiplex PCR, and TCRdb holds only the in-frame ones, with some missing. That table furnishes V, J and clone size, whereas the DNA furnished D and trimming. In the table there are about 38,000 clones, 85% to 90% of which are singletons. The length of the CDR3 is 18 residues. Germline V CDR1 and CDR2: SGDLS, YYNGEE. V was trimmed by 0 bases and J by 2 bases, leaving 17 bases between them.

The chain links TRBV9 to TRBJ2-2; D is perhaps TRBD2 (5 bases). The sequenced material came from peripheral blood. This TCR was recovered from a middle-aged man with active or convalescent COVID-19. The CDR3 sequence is CASSVATRGQINTGELFF. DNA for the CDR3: TGTGCCAGCAGCGTAGCTACCCGAGGGCAGATAAACACCGGGGAGCTGTTTTTT.